This TCR beta chain is drawn from a study of technical replicates of blood from a handful of donors. This clone was recorded only once. Germline assignment: CDR1 LNHDA and CDR2 SQIVND (reference sequence). The CDR3 consists of 14 residues. V lost 7 bases to trimming and J lost 2 bases, with 15 bases between them. Profiled with immunoSEQ multiplex PCR; TCRdb holds only in-frame clones, not every one. The sample yields approximately 78,000 clones, around 95% seen once. The origin of this receptor is a human donor in good health. The chain combines TRBV19 with TRBJ2-7, with a weak D call TRBD2 (6 bases). Sequencing input: T cells isolated from PBMCs. The CDR3 sequence: CASKSGQGPYEQYF. The CDR3 DNA follows: TGTGCCAGTAAGAGCGGGCAGGGCCCCTACGAGCAGTACTTC.